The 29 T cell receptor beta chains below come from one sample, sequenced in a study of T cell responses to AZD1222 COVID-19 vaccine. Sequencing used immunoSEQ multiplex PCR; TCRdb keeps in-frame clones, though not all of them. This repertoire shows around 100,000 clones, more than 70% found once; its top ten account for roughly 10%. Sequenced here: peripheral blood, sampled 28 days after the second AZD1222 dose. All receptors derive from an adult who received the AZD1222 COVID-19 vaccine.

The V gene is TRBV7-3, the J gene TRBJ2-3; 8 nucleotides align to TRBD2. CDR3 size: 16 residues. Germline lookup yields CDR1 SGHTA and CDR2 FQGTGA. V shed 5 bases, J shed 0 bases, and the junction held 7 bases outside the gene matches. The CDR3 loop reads CASSALAASSTDTQYF. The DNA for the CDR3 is TGTGCCAGCAGCGCACTAGCGGCCTCTAGCACAGATACGCAGTATTTT.

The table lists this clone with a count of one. The CDR3 bases are TGTGCCAGCAGCTTGGTGGACGGGTACAATGAGCAGTTCTTC. Protein product: CASSLVDGYNEQFF. The V call is TRBV5-4, the J call TRBJ2-1; D call uncertain. Trimming removed 0 bases from V and 4 bases from J, with 8 bases in between. CDR3 size: 14 residues. Germline CDR1 reads SGHNT; CDR2 reads YYREEE (reference sequence).

This CDR3 is CAWSVLQGGPGDQYF. For the CDR3, the DNA is TGTGCCTGGAGTGTGCTACAGGGCGGACCAGGTGACCAGTACTTC. The rearrangement uses TRBV30 and TRBJ2-5; possible D gene TRBD1, 6 bases. CDR1 and CDR2 (germline): GTSNPN, SVGIG (reference sequence). V lost 0 bases and J 10 bases, leaving 21 bases between the germline ends. The CDR3 contains 15 residues.

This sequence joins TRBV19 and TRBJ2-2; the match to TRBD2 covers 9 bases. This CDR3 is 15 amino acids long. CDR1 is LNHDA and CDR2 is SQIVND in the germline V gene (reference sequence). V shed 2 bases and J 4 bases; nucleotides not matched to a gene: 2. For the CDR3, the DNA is TGTGCCAGTAGTATACTAGCGGGGTTCACCGGGGAGCTGTTTTTT. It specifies CASSILAGFTGELFF.

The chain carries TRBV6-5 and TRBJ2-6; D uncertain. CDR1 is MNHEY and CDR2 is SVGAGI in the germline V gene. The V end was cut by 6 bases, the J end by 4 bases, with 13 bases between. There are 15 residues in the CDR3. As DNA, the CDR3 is TGTGCCAGCAGCCCCACAAGAATAGGGGCCAACGTCCTGACTTTC. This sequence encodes CASSPTRIGANVLTF.

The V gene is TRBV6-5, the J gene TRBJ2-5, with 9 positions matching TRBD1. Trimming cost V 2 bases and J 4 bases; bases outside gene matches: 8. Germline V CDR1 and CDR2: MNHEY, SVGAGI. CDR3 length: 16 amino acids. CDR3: CASSYGGQGTSETQYF. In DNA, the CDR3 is TGTGCCAGCAGTTACGGGGGACAGGGCACCTCAGAGACCCAGTACTTC.

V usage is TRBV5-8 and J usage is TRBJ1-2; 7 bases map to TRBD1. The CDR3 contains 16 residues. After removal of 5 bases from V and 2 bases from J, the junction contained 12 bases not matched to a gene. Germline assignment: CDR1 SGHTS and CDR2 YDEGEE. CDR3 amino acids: CASSQVSGTENYGYTF. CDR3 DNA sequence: TGTGCCAGCAGTCAAGTTTCCGGGACAGAGAACTATGGCTACACCTTC.

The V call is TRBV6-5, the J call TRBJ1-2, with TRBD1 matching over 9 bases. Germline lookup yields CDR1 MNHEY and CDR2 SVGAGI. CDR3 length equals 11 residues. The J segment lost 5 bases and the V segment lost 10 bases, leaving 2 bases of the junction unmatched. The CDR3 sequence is CATGQGYGYTF. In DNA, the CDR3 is TGTGCCACGGGACAGGGTTATGGCTACACCTTC.

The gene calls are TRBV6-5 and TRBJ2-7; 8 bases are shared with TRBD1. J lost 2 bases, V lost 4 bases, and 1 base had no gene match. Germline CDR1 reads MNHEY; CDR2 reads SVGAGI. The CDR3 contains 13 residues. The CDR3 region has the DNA TGTGCCAGCAGTTCGGACAGGGCCTACGAGCAGTACTTC. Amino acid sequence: CASSSDRAYEQYF.

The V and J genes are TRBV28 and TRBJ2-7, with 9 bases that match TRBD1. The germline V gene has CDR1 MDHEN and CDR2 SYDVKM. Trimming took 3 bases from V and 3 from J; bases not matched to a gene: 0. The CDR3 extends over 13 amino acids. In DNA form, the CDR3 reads TGTGCCAGCAGTTTGGACAGGGGCTACGAGCAGTACTTC. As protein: CASSLDRGYEQYF.

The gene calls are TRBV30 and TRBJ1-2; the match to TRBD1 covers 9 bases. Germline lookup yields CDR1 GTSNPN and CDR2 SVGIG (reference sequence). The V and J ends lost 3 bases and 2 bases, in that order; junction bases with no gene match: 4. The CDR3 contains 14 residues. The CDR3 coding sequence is TGTGCCTGGAGGGACAGGGGCGGAAACTATGGCTACACCTTC. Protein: CAWRDRGGNYGYTF. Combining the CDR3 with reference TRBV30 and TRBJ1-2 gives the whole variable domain SQTIHQWPATLVQPVGSPLSLECTVEGTSNPNLYWYRQAAGRGLQLLFYSVGIGQISSEVPQNLSASRPQDRQFILSSKKLLLSDSGFYLCAWRDRGGNYGYTFGSGTRLTVV.

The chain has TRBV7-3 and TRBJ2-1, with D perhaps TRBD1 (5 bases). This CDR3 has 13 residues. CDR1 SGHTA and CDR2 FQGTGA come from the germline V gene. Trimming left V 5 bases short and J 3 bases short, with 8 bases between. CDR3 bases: TGTGCCAGCAGCATAGACAGCTACAATGAGCAGTTCTTC. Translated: CASSIDSYNEQFF.

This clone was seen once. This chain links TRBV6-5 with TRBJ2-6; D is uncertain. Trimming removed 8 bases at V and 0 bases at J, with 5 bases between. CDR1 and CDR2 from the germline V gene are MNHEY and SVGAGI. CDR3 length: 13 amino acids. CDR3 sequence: CASGDSGANVLTF. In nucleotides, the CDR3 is TGTGCCAGCGGGGACTCTGGGGCCAACGTCCTGACTTTC.

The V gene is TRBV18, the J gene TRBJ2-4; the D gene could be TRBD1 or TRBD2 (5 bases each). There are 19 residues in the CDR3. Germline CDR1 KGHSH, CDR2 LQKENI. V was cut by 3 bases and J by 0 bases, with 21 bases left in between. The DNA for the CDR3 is TGTGCCAGCTCACCCCTACACGGGGCACGACCTCTAGCCAAAAACATTCAGTACTTC. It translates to CASSPLHGARPLAKNIQYF.

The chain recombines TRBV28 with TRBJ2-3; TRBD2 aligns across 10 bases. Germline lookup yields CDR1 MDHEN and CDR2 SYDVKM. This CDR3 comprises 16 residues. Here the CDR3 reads CALPASGRWGTDTQYF. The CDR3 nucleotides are TGTGCACTGCCGGCTAGCGGGAGATGGGGCACAGATACGCAGTATTTT. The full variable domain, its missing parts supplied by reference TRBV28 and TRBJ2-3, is DVKVTQSSRYLVKRTGEKVFLECVQDMDHENMFWYRQDPGLGLRLIYFSYDVKMKEKGDIPEGYSVSREKKERFSLILESASTNQTSMYLCALPASGRWGTDTQYFGPGTRLTVL.

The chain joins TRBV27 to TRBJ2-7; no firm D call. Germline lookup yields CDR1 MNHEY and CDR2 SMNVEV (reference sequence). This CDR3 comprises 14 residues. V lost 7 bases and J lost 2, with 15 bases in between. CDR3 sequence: CASKGLGPAYEQYF. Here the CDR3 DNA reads TGTGCCAGCAAGGGTTTAGGGCCCGCCTACGAGCAGTACTTC.

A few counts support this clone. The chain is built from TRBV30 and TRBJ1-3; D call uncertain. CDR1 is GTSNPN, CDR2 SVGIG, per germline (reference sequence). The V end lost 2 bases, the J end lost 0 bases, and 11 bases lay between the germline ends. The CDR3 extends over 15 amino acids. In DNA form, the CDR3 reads TGTGCCTGGAGTCCCTTGAGACTCTCTGGAAACACCATATATTTT. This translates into CAWSPLRLSGNTIYF.

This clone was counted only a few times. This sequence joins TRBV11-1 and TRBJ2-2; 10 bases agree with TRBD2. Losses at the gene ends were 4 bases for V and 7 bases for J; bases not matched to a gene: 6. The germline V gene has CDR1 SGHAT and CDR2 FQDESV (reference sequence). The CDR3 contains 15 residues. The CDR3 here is CASSYGLAVDGELFF. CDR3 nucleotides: TGTGCCAGCAGCTACGGACTAGCGGTTGACGGGGAGCTGTTTTTT.

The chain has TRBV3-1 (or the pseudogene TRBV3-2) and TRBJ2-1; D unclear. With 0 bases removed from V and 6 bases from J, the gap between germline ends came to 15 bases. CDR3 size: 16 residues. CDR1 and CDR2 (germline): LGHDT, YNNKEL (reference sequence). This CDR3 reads CASSQELPGLGNEQFF. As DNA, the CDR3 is TGTGCCAGCAGCCAAGAGCTCCCAGGCCTAGGCAATGAGCAGTTCTTC.

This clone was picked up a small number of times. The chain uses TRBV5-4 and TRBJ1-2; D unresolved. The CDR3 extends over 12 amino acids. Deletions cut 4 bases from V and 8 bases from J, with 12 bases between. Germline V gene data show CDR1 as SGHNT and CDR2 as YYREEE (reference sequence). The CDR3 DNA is TGTGCCAGCAGCGTCTCAGAGTTCGGCTACACCTTC. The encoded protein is CASSVSEFGYTF.

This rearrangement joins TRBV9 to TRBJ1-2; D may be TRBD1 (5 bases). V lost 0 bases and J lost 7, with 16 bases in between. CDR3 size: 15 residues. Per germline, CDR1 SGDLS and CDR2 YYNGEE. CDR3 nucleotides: TGTGCCAGCAGCGTAGGGGGCAGGGATACAGGTGGCTACACCTTC. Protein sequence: CASSVGGRDTGGYTF.

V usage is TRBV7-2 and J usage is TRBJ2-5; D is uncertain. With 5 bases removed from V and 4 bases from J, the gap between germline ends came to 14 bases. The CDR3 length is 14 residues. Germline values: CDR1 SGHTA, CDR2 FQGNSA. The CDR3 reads CASSPRRKGETQYF. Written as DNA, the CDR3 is TGTGCCAGCAGCCCGAGACGGAAGGGAGAGACCCAGTACTTC.

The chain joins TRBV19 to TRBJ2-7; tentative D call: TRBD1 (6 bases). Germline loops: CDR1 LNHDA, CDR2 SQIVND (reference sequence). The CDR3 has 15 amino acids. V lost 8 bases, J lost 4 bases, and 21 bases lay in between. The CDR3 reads CASAEGGQTVYEQYF. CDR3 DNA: TGTGCCAGTGCAGAGGGTGGACAGACTGTTTACGAGCAGTACTTC.

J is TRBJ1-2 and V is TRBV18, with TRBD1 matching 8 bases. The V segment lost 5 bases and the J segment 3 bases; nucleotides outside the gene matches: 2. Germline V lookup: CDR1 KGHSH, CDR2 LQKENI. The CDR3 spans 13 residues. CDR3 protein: CASSKQGDYGYTF. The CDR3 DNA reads TGTGCCAGCTCAAAACAGGGGGACTATGGCTACACCTTC.

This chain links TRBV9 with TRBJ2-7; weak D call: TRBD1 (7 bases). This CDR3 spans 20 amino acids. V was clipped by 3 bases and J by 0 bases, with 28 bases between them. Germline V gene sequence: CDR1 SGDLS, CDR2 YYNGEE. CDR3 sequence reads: CASSAGGRSGLRASSYEQYF. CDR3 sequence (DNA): TGTGCCAGCAGCGCAGGGGGGAGGTCTGGGCTCCGGGCTAGCTCCTACGAGCAGTACTTC.

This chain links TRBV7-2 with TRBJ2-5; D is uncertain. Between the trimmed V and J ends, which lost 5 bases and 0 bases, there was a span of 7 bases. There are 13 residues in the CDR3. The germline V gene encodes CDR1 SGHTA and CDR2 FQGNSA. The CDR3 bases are TGTGCCAGCAGCACTATGTACCAAGAGACCCAGTACTTC. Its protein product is CASSTMYQETQYF.

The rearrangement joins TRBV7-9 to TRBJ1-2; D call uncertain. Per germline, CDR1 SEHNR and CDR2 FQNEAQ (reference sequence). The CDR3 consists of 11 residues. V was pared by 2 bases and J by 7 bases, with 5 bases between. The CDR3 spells CASSLLGGYTF. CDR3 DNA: TGTGCCAGCAGCTTATTGGGTGGCTACACCTTC.

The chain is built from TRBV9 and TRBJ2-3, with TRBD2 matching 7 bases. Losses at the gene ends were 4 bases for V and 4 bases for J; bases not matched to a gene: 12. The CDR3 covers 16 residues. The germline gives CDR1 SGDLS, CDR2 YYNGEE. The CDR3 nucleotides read TGTGCCAGCAGCCTCAGCCTAGCGGAGGGTTCAGATACGCAGTATTTT. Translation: CASSLSLAEGSDTQYF. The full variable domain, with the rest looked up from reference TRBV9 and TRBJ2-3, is DSGVTQTPKHLITATGQRVTLRCSPRSGDLSVYWYQQSLDQGLQFLIQYYNGEERAKGNILERFSAQQFPDLHSELNLSSLELGDSALYFCASSLSLAEGSDTQYFGPGTRLTVL.

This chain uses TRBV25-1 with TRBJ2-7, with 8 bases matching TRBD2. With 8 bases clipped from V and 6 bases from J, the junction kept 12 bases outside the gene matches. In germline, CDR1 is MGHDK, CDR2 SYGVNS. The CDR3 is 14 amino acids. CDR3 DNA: TGTGCCAGCTCCCTCCCCAGCGGGAGTTCCGAGCAGTACTTC. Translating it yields CASSLPSGSSEQYF.